This record looks at one T cell receptor beta chain sequence and its context. No antigen is known for it. The data are from a study of identical twins. Study-wide findings and caveats: For out-of-frame alpha sequences shared by twins, low generation probability was in excess. Out-of-frame sharing of TCR alpha in monozygotic twins was underestimated by models.

The CDR3 has 12 amino acids. V was pared by 6 bases and J by 5 bases, with 10 bases between. CDR1 and CDR2 from the germline V gene are SNHLY and FYNNEI. The cDNA had a unique molecular identifier and a template-switch universal primer site. TCRdb reprocessed the 5' RACE reads via MiXCR and lists one record per CDR3 protein. The sample consists of 500,000 to 650,000 distinct CDR3 sequences, approximately 20% of them appearing once. The sample was also reused in another study, on yellow fever vaccine responses in identical twins.

The sequenced sample consisted of CD4+ T cells sorted from blood. The TCR sequence derives from a woman under 30 in good health. V and J are TRBV2 and TRBJ2-5; the D is unclear. The CDR3 loop reads CASRGYTETQYF. The CDR3 nucleotides read TGTGCCAGCAGGGGGTATACGGAGACCCAGTACTTC. Full variable domain (missing parts from reference TRBV2 and TRBJ2-5): EPEVTQTPSHQVTQMGQEVILRCVPISNHLYFYWYRQILGQKVEFLVSFYNNEISEKSEIFDDQFSVERPDGSNFTLKIRSTKLEDSAMYFCASRGYTETQYFGPGTRLLVL.